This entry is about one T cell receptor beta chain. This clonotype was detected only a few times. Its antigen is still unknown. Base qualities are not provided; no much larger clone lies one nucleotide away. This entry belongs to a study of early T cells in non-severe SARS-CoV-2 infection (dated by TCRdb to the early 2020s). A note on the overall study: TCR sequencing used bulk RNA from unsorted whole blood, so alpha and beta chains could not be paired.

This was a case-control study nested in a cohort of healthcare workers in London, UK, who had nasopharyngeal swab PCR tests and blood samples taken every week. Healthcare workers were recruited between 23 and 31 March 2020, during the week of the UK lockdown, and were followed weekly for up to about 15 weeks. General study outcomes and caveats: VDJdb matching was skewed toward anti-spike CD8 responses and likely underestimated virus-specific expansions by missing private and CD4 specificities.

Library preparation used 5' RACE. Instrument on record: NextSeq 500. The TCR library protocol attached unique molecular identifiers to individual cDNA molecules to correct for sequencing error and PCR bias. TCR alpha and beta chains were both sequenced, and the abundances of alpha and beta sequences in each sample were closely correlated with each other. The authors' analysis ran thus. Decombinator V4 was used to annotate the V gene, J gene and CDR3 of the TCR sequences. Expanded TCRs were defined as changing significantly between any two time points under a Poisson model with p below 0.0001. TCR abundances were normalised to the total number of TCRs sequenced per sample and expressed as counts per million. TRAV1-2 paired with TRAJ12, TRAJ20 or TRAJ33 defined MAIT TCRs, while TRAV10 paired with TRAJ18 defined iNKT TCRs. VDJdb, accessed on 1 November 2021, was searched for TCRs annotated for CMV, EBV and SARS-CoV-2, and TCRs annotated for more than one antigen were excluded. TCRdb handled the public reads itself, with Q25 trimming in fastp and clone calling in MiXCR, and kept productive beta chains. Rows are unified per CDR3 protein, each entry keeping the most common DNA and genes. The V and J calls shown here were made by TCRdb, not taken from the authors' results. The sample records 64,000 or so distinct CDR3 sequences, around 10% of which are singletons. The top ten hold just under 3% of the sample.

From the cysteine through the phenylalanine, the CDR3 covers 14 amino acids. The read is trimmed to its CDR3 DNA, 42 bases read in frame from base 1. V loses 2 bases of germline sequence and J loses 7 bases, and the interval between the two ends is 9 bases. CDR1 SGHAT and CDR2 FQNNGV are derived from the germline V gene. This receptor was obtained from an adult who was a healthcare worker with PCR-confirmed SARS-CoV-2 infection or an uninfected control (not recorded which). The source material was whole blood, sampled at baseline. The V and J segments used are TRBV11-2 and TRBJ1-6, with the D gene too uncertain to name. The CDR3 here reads CASSLITGNSPLHF. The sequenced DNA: TGTGCCAGCAGCTTAATCACGGGCAATTCACCCCTCCACTTT.